The 12 T cell receptor beta chains presented below share a single source sample, sequenced in a study of blood T cell repertoires in COVID-19. Here immunoSEQ multiplex PCR was the method, and the copy in TCRdb shows in-frame clones only, minus some. The sample has 150,000 to 200,000 clones; roughly 80% are singletons. Sequenced input: peripheral blood. All receptors come from a woman in her thirties or forties with COVID-19, enrolled during active disease.

The chain carries TRBV5-1 and TRBJ1-4; D possibly corresponds to TRBD1 (5 bases). Per the germline V gene, CDR1 is SGHRS and CDR2 is YFSETQ. This CDR3 region has 15 residues. Trimming removed 6 bases at V and 4 bases at J, with 16 bases between. The CDR3 reads CASTEIGGGNEKLFF. CDR3 sequence (DNA): TGCGCCAGCACCGAGATAGGCGGGGGTAATGAAAAACTGTTTTTT.

The chain combines TRBV27 with TRBJ2-5; 12 bases align to TRBD1. After removal of 6 bases from V and 4 bases from J, the junction contained 12 bases not matched to a gene. The CDR3 runs 17 residues. CDR1 and CDR2 (germline): MNHEY, SMNVEV (reference sequence). This chain's CDR3 is CASRVRSGTGGVETQYF. The DNA for the CDR3 is TGTGCCAGCAGGGTGAGGTCGGGGACAGGGGGCGTAGAGACCCAGTACTTC.

The chain recombines TRBV7-2 with TRBJ1-5; D remains unclear. CDR3 length equals 16 residues. Germline CDR1 reads SGHTA; CDR2 reads FQGNSA. The V and J ends lost 5 bases and 0 bases respectively, with 14 bases between them. CDR3 sequence reads: CASSREGTYSNQPQHF. In nucleotides, the CDR3 is TGTGCCAGCAGCCGGGAGGGTACCTATAGCAATCAGCCCCAGCATTTT.

The chain carries TRBV10-3 and TRBJ1-2; the D gene is possibly TRBD1 (6 bases). The ends were cut back, 0 bases at V and 6 bases at J, with 17 bases in the middle. CDR3 length: 16 residues. From germline, CDR1 is ENHRY and CDR2 SYGVKD. The CDR3 loop reads CAISESNFRTADGYTF. In nucleotides, the CDR3 is TGTGCCATCAGTGAGTCGAACTTTCGGACAGCCGATGGCTACACCTTC.

The chain has TRBV15 and TRBJ2-5, with D maybe TRBD2 (6 bases). The CDR3 has 14 amino acids. V was pared by 3 bases and J by 3 bases, with 11 bases between. Germline values: CDR1 LNHNV, CDR2 YYDKDF (reference sequence). CDR3 region: CATSSGSLEETQYF. CDR3 DNA sequence: TGTGCCACCAGCAGCGGGAGCTTGGAAGAGACCCAGTACTTC.

The chain combines TRBV19 with TRBJ1-2, with 8 nucleotides matching TRBD1. V was pared by 3 bases and J by 5 bases, with 14 bases of the junction left unmatched. There are 17 residues in the CDR3. CDR1 is LNHDA and CDR2 is SQIVND in the germline V gene (reference sequence). The CDR3 bases are TGTGCCAGTAGTATTATGGGACAGGTGGGGGCCTCTTATGGCTACACCTTC. Translated, it gives CASSIMGQVGASYGYTF.

J is TRBJ2-7 and V is TRBV6-5, with D possibly TRBD1 on 6 matching bases. The CDR3 length is 16 residues. Trimming shortened V by 4 bases and J by 1 base, and 17 bases separated the two germline ends. Germline CDR1 MNHEY, CDR2 SVGAGI. The CDR3, as DNA: TGTGCCAGCAGTTTAGACCAGGGGATCTGGTCCTACGAGCAGTACTTC. It translates to CASSLDQGIWSYEQYF.

This clone was counted once. V usage is TRBV2 and J usage is TRBJ2-7; 7 bases are shared with TRBD1. The ends lost 4 bases at V and 4 bases at J; junction bases unmatched: 1. The CDR3 extends over 12 amino acids. Germline V CDR1 and CDR2: SNHLY, FYNNEI. The CDR3 protein is CASSVQGYEQYF. CDR3 coding DNA: TGTGCCAGCAGTGTACAGGGGTACGAGCAGTACTTC.

The DNA of the CDR3 is TGTGCCAGCAGCTTAAGACAGGTGTCCCCCTACGAGCAGTACTTC. It yields the protein CASSLRQVSPYEQYF. The chain combines TRBV7-9 with TRBJ2-7, with D perhaps matching TRBD1 (6 bases). Germline V gives CDR1 SEHNR, CDR2 FQNEAQ (reference sequence). Trimming took 2 bases from V and 2 from J, leaving 13 bases between them. The CDR3 runs 15 residues.

The rearrangement joins TRBV11-2 to TRBJ2-7; TRBD1 is a possible D gene (5 bases). The germline V gene encodes CDR1 SGHAT and CDR2 FQNNGV. The CDR3 covers 11 residues. The V end was cut by 5 bases, the J end by 3 bases, with 5 bases between. The CDR3 DNA sequence: TGTGCCAGCAGCGACAGCTACGAGCAGTACTTC. Protein product: CASSDSYEQYF.

The chain joins TRBV7-9 to TRBJ1-6, with D possibly being TRBD1 (5 bases). The germline V gene has CDR1 SEHNR and CDR2 FQNEAQ (reference sequence). CDR3 length: 16 amino acids. V lost 5 bases, J lost 8 bases, and 19 bases lay in between. CDR3 sequence: CASSPRGAGPYSPLHF. CDR3 DNA: TGTGCCAGCAGCCCCCGTGGGGCAGGACCTTATTCACCCCTCCACTTT.

The rearrangement uses TRBV5-4 and TRBJ1-1; D unclear. Germline V lookup: CDR1 SGHNT, CDR2 YYREEE (reference sequence). V lost 3 bases and J lost 1, with 7 bases in between. This CDR3 has 13 residues. In nucleotides, the CDR3 is TGTGCCAGCAGCTCCCGTAGGAACACTGAAGCTTTCTTT. Protein product: CASSSRRNTEAFF.